The 20 T cell receptor beta chains given below trace back to one sample, sequenced in a study of T cells after posttransplantation cyclophosphamide. The method was immunoSEQ multiplex PCR; TCRdb's version includes in-frame clones alone and lacks a portion of them. The repertoire holds 30,000 to 45,000 clones, with around four fifths as singletons. Busulfan-fludarabine conditioning, marrow transplant, and cyclophosphamide on days +3 and +4 were administered. Specimen: CD4+ T cells sorted from blood, collected approximately 1,900 days after a stem cell transplant with posttransplant cyclophosphamide. Receptor source: a female patient aged 40-50 years who received an allogeneic stem cell transplant from a related donor, was CMV-positive, and had no GVHD. Some T cells may be the graft donor's.

This clone has a handful of counts. The chain couples TRBV5-1 to TRBJ1-2, with D unresolved. V shed 7 bases and J shed 2 bases, with 12 bases lying between them. The CDR3 is made up of 13 amino acids. Looked up from germline, CDR1 is SGHRS and CDR2 is YFSETQ. The CDR3 protein is CASSPSGNYGYTF. The CDR3 DNA sequence: TGCGCCAGCTCCCCTTCGGGAAACTATGGCTACACCTTC.

The genes are TRBV9 and TRBJ1-1, with a possible D match to TRBD1 (6 bases). V was pared by 0 bases and J by 1 base, with 10 bases between. Germline CDR1 is SGDLS and CDR2 is YYNGEE. This CDR3 comprises 15 residues. CDR3 in DNA: TGTGCCAGCAGCGTAGTTGCGGGGGCGAACACTGAAGCTTTCTTT. Translation gives CASSVVAGANTEAFF.

This chain links TRBV19 with TRBJ2-2, with TRBD1 matching over 11 bases. J gave up 5 bases and V 5 bases, and 7 bases lay outside the gene matches. The CDR3 has 16 amino acids. Germline values: CDR1 LNHDA, CDR2 SQIVND (reference sequence). The DNA of the CDR3 is TGTGCCAGTAGTTCCGGACAGGGGGCTGGGACCGGGGAGCTGTTTTTT. It is translated as CASSSGQGAGTGELFF.

V usage is TRBV7-3 and J usage is TRBJ2-1; TRBD2 matches at 7 bases. Germline CDR1 SGHTA, CDR2 FQGTGA. With 5 bases clipped from V and 0 bases from J, the junction kept 13 bases outside the gene matches. This CDR3 comprises 18 residues. CDR3 DNA: TGTGCCAGCAGCGACCGCGGGGGTCGGCCGGCCTCCTACAATGAGCAGTTCTTC. Translation: CASSDRGGRPASYNEQFF.

The chain uses TRBV11-2 and TRBJ1-2, with D possibly TRBD1 on 5 matching bases. Trimming stripped 4 bases from V and 4 bases from J, with 7 bases between. The CDR3 loop spans 12 amino acids. Germline CDR1 SGHAT, CDR2 FQNNGV. Here the CDR3 reads CASSSQGYGYTF. The CDR3 DNA reads TGTGCCAGCAGCTCGCAGGGCTATGGCTACACCTTC.

The V call is TRBV21-1, the J call TRBJ2-1; TRBD2, as called in the table, went unchecked against the DNA. TRBV21-1 is shown as a pseudogene. This CDR3 is built from 17 residues. This chain's CDR3 is CASSIGASSGGPKEQFF. In nucleotides, the CDR3 is TGTGCCAGCAGCATCGGGGCATCTAGCGGGGGGCCGAAAGAGCAGTTCTTC.

This clone was counted only a few times. The gene calls are TRBV4-2 and TRBJ1-1, with TRBD1 identical over 8 bases. Germline-derived CDR1 and CDR2 are LGHNA and YNFKEQ. Germline trimming cut 2 bases from V and 4 bases from J; bases unmatched to any gene: 6. This CDR3 has 15 amino acids. CDR3 in DNA: TGTGCCAGCAGCCAATTCCCCGGGACAGGCACTGAAGCTTTCTTT. As protein: CASSQFPGTGTEAFF.

The V and J genes are TRBV5-4 and TRBJ2-3; TRBD1 matches 7 bases. This CDR3 comprises 16 residues. Germline V gene lookup returns CDR1 SGHNT and CDR2 YYREEE (reference sequence). Trimming removed 3 bases from V and 2 bases from J; junction bases left unmatched: 9. CDR3 protein: CASSSKGGSYTDTQYF. The CDR3, as DNA: TGTGCCAGCAGCTCTAAAGGGGGCTCATACACAGATACGCAGTATTTT.

This clone was detected only a few times. The V call is TRBV19, the J call TRBJ2-7; 7 bases agree with TRBD1. J gave up 5 bases and V 1 base, and 8 bases lay outside the gene matches. The CDR3 loop spans 15 amino acids. Germline CDR1 and CDR2: LNHDA and SQIVND (reference sequence). CDR3 DNA: TGTGCCAGTAGTATAGCCCAGGACAGGAGCCACGAGCAGTACTTC. This translates into CASSIAQDRSHEQYF.

V gene TRBV10-1 combines with J gene TRBJ2-1; TRBD1 matches at 7 bases. The CDR3 totals 14 residues. V gave up 10 bases and J gave up 3 bases; unmatched junction bases: 9. Germline V CDR1 and CDR2: WNHNN, SYGVQD (reference sequence). Here the CDR3 DNA reads TGCGCCACCTCCGGGACAGAATTCTACAATGAGCAGTTCTTC. Translated, it gives CATSGTEFYNEQFF.

The rearrangement joins TRBV28 to TRBJ2-7, with D unclear. With 8 bases removed from V and 3 bases from J, the gap between germline ends came to 14 bases. The CDR3 is 13 amino acids. The germline V gene encodes CDR1 MDHEN and CDR2 SYDVKM. The CDR3 nucleotides are TGTGCCAGCGAGTCAGCTGGAGACTACGAGCAGTACTTC. This translates into CASESAGDYEQYF.

This clone is medium-sized (0.01 to 0.1%) within its sample. This chain joins TRBV2 and TRBJ1-5; D is perhaps TRBD1 (5 bases). V lost 4 bases to trimming and J lost 8 bases, with 12 bases between them. The CDR3 has 13 amino acids. CDR1 SNHLY and CDR2 FYNNEI come from the germline V gene. CDR3 in DNA: TGTGCCAGCAGTGCAGGGTATAGGGAGCCCCAGCATTTT. Encoded protein: CASSAGYREPQHF.

J is TRBJ2-7 and V is TRBV7-2; D is unclear. This CDR3 is built from 13 residues. Germline values: CDR1 SGHTA, CDR2 FQGNSA. Trimming removed 5 bases from V and 0 bases from J, with 8 bases in between. This CDR3 reads CASSPPSSYEQYF. In DNA form, the CDR3 reads TGTGCCAGCAGCCCGCCGAGCTCCTACGAGCAGTACTTC.

The gene calls are TRBV9 and TRBJ2-7; TRBD2 agrees at 13 bases. The V and J ends lost 2 bases and 8 bases, in that order; junction bases with no gene match: 4. CDR3 length equals 14 residues. CDR1 and CDR2 from the germline V gene are SGDLS and YYNGEE. DNA for the CDR3: TGTGCCAGCAGCGTCCGGACTAGCGGGGGCCAGCAGTACTTC. Protein: CASSVRTSGGQQYF.

The chain is built from TRBV19 and TRBJ1-3; 12 bases match TRBD1. Trimming at V came to 5 bases and at J to 3 bases, leaving 5 bases not matched to a gene. Germline V lookup: CDR1 LNHDA, CDR2 SQIVND (reference sequence). The CDR3 runs 16 residues. Here the CDR3 reads CASSWGQGAVGNTIYF. As DNA, the CDR3 is TGTGCCAGTAGTTGGGGACAGGGGGCTGTTGGAAACACCATATATTTT. The whole variable domain, remainder taken from reference TRBV19 and TRBJ1-3, is DGGITQSPKYLFRKEGQNVTLSCEQNLNHDAMYWYRQDPGQGLRLIYYSQIVNDFQKGDIAEGYSVSREKKESFPLTVTSAQKNPTAFYLCASSWGQGAVGNTIYFGEGSWLTVV.

The chain joins TRBV7-3 to TRBJ2-5; 7 bases map to TRBD1. The CDR3 has 16 residues. The germline CDR1 and CDR2 sequences are SGHTA and FQGTGA. Unmatched junction bases numbered 11, after V lost 2 bases and J lost 5 bases. CDR3 DNA sequence: TGTGCCAGCAGCTTAGGGATGCGACAGGGTGGCGAGACCCAGTACTTC. It translates to CASSLGMRQGGETQYF.

The chain employs TRBV2 and TRBJ1-1, with D perhaps TRBD1 (5 bases). Trimming took off 5 bases at V and 0 bases at J, with 19 bases between the two ends. CDR3 length equals 17 residues. From germline, CDR1 is SNHLY and CDR2 FYNNEI. CDR3 loop: CASSWGVAGGMNTEAFF. In DNA, the CDR3 is TGTGCCAGCAGTTGGGGCGTGGCAGGCGGAATGAACACTGAAGCTTTCTTT.

V and J are TRBV9 and TRBJ2-7; 11 nucleotides line up with TRBD2. This CDR3 spans 14 amino acids. After removal of 4 bases from V and 7 bases from J, the junction contained 7 bases not matched to a gene. Germline loops: CDR1 SGDLS, CDR2 YYNGEE. CDR3 sequence (DNA): TGTGCCAGCAGCTCGGGACTAGCGGACTTGGAGCAGTACTTC. Its protein is CASSSGLADLEQYF.

This chain uses TRBV6-1 with TRBJ2-1, with a possible D match to TRBD2 (6 bases). The CDR3 is made up of 14 amino acids. Trimming removed 4 bases from V and 4 bases from J, with 11 bases in between. Germline CDR1 and CDR2: MNHNS and SASEGT. CDR3 region: CASSAPGTYNEQFF. For the CDR3, the DNA is TGTGCCAGCAGTGCCCCCGGGACTTACAATGAGCAGTTCTTC.

V and J are TRBV28 and TRBJ1-4; D is ambiguous. V shed 6 bases and J shed 9 bases, with 8 bases lying between them. Germline CDR1 MDHEN, CDR2 SYDVKM. This CDR3 spans 11 amino acids. The chain's CDR3 is CASSPQKKLFF. DNA of the CDR3: TGTGCCAGCAGCCCACAAAAAAAACTGTTTTTT.